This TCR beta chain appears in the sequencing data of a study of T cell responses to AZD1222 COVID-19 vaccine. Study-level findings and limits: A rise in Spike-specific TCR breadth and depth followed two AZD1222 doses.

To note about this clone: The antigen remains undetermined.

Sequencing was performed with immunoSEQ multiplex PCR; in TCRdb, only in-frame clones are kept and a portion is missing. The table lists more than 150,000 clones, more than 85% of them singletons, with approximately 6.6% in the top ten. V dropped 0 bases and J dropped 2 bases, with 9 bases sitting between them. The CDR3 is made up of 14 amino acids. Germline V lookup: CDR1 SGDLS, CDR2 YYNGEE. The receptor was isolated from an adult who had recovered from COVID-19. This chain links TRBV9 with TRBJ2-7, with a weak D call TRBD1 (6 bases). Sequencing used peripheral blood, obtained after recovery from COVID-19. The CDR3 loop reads CASSVGDNPYEQYF. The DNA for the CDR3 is TGTGCCAGCAGCGTAGGGGACAACCCCTACGAGCAGTACTTC.